A selection of T cell receptor beta chains follows, all from one sample in a study of blood T cell repertoires in COVID-19. Using immunoSEQ multiplex PCR, the repertoire was profiled, and TCRdb retains in-frame clones only, with some absent. The data hold about 130,000 clones, with 75% to 85% observed a single time. Sequencing was done on a sample of peripheral blood. These receptors all stem from a woman aged 45-60 years with acute or convalescent COVID-19. CDR3s include the opening cysteine and the closing phenylalanine or tryptophan. The order of the fields is J gene, D gene, V gene, clone size, CDR3 DNA, CDR3 protein. The D gene is left open where the match is weak. Clone sizes are given selectively: once, few, many, or a class where the clone is expanded.

j_call: TRBJ2-7; d_call: -; v_call: TRBV12-2; clone_size: -; cdr3_nt: TGTGCAAGTCGCTTCCAATTACCGGGACAGGAGAACTACGAGCAGTACTTC; cdr3_aa: CASRFQLPGQENYEQYF
j_call: TRBJ1-5; d_call: -; v_call: TRBV5-1; clone_size: few; cdr3_nt: TGCGCCAGCAGCTTGGCGACTGACCAGCCCCAGCATTTT; cdr3_aa: CASSLATDQPQHF
j_call: TRBJ2-5; d_call: -; v_call: TRBV13; clone_size: -; cdr3_nt: TGTGCCAGCAGCCCGCGGGACAGTGAGACCCAGTACTTC; cdr3_aa: CASSPRDSETQYF
j_call: TRBJ1-1; d_call: TRBD1; v_call: TRBV29-1; clone_size: -; cdr3_nt: TGCAGCGTTGAAGCTACCTACTCAGGGGGCAAGGACACTGAAGCTTTCTTT; cdr3_aa: CSVEATYSGGKDTEAFF
j_call: TRBJ2-1; d_call: TRBD2; v_call: TRBV3-1/TRBV3-2; clone_size: -; cdr3_nt: TGTGCCAGCAGCCGGGGACTAGCGGGTAACAATGAGCAGTTCTTC; cdr3_aa: CASSRGLAGNNEQFF
j_call: TRBJ1-1; d_call: TRBD1; v_call: TRBV19; clone_size: -; cdr3_nt: TGTGCCAGTAGTAGAGCCGGACAGGGGATGACTGAAGCTTTCTTT; cdr3_aa: CASSRAGQGMTEAFF
j_call: TRBJ1-3; d_call: TRBD1; v_call: TRBV27; clone_size: -; cdr3_nt: TGTGCCAGCAGTCCACAGGGGGCAAGAAACACCATATATTTT; cdr3_aa: CASSPQGARNTIYF
j_call: TRBJ2-7; d_call: -; v_call: TRBV11-2; clone_size: -; cdr3_nt: TGTGCCAGCAGCCGACTAGAGCAGTACTTC; cdr3_aa: CASSRLEQYF
j_call: TRBJ1-3; d_call: -; v_call: TRBV18; clone_size: -; cdr3_nt: TGTGCCAGCTCACCAGGGGCGGCAGGGGCAAGCGGAAACACCATATATTTT; cdr3_aa: CASSPGAAGASGNTIYF
j_call: TRBJ2-5; d_call: TRBD2; v_call: TRBV5-1; clone_size: -; cdr3_nt: TGCGCCAGCAGCTTGATAGCGGGGCCGGGGGAGACCCAGTACTTC; cdr3_aa: CASSLIAGPGETQYF
j_call: TRBJ2-1; d_call: -; v_call: TRBV18; clone_size: -; cdr3_nt: TGTGCCAGCTCACCACTTCTAGCAAGCGGGAATGAGCAGTTCTTC; cdr3_aa: CASSPLLASGNEQFF
j_call: TRBJ2-7; d_call: -; v_call: TRBV20-1; clone_size: few; cdr3_nt: TGCAGTGCTAGTCAAACGGGAGTTTTGTACGAGCAGTACTTC; cdr3_aa: CSASQTGVLYEQYF
j_call: TRBJ2-5; d_call: -; v_call: TRBV5-1; clone_size: -; cdr3_nt: TGCGCCAGCAGCTTCGGACAGAGTCAAGAGACCCAGTACTTC; cdr3_aa: CASSFGQSQETQYF
j_call: TRBJ1-1; d_call: -; v_call: TRBV19; clone_size: few; cdr3_nt: TGTGCCAGTAGTATTGGCCTGGGAACAGGAGCTTTCTTT; cdr3_aa: CASSIGLGTGAFF
j_call: TRBJ1-3; d_call: -; v_call: TRBV5-1; clone_size: -; cdr3_nt: TGCGCCAGCAGCTTCGAGACAGGAGTATCAAAAGATACCATATATTTT; cdr3_aa: CASSFETGVSKDTIYF
j_call: TRBJ1-3; d_call: -; v_call: TRBV6-4; clone_size: -; cdr3_nt: TGTGCCAGCAGTAACAGACAGTGCTCTGGAAACACCATATATTTT; cdr3_aa: CASSNRQCSGNTIYF
j_call: TRBJ2-3; d_call: TRBD1; v_call: TRBV15; clone_size: -; cdr3_nt: TGTGCCACCAGCAGAGGACAGGGCATTCACACAGATACGCAGTATTTT; cdr3_aa: CATSRGQGIHTDTQYF
j_call: TRBJ2-3; d_call: TRBD2; v_call: TRBV19; clone_size: -; cdr3_nt: TGTGCCAGTAGTATAGTAGCGGGGGGCAGACATACGCAGTATTTT; cdr3_aa: CASSIVAGGRHTQYF
j_call: TRBJ1-5; d_call: -; v_call: TRBV7-2; clone_size: -; cdr3_nt: TGTGCCAGCAACAAGGGGGTAGGCAATCAGCCCCAGCATTTT; cdr3_aa: CASNKGVGNQPQHF
j_call: TRBJ2-2; d_call: TRBD1; v_call: TRBV18; clone_size: -; cdr3_nt: TGTGCCAGCTCCCCCGGGACAGGGGGCACCGGGGAGCTGTTTTTT; cdr3_aa: CASSPGTGGTGELFF
j_call: TRBJ1-2; d_call: TRBD1; v_call: TRBV6-6; clone_size: -; cdr3_nt: TGTGCCAGCAGTTACGACAGGGATTATGGCTACACCTTC; cdr3_aa: CASSYDRDYGYTF
j_call: TRBJ2-7; d_call: -; v_call: TRBV27; clone_size: once; cdr3_nt: TGTGCCAGCAGTTTATTTCAGGGCTACGAGCAGTACTTC; cdr3_aa: CASSLFQGYEQYF
j_call: TRBJ2-1; d_call: TRBD2; v_call: TRBV6-1; clone_size: once; cdr3_nt: TGTGCCAGCAGTGAACGAAGCGGGAAGAACAATGAGCAGTTCTTC; cdr3_aa: CASSERSGKNNEQFF
j_call: TRBJ2-1; d_call: TRBD2; v_call: TRBV3-1/TRBV3-2; clone_size: -; cdr3_nt: TGTGCCAGCAGCCAATTGGGACTAGCGGGAGGTGAGCAGTTCTTC; cdr3_aa: CASSQLGLAGGEQFF
j_call: TRBJ2-3; d_call: TRBD2; v_call: TRBV5-4; clone_size: -; cdr3_nt: TGTGCCAGCGGGACTAGACTCGGCACAGATACGCAGTATTTT; cdr3_aa: CASGTRLGTDTQYF
j_call: TRBJ2-7; d_call: -; v_call: TRBV3-1/TRBV3-2; clone_size: -; cdr3_nt: TGTGCCAGCAGCCAAGAGGGACTGAACGAGCAGTACTTC; cdr3_aa: CASSQEGLNEQYF
j_call: TRBJ2-3; d_call: -; v_call: TRBV6-6; clone_size: -; cdr3_nt: TGTGCCAGCGAACCAGAGCGGGTCCCCACAGATACGCAGTATTTT; cdr3_aa: CASEPERVPTDTQYF
j_call: TRBJ2-1; d_call: TRBD1; v_call: TRBV6-5; clone_size: -; cdr3_nt: TGTGCCAGCACAGACAGGGATTTATACAATGAGCAGTTCTTC; cdr3_aa: CASTDRDLYNEQFF
j_call: TRBJ1-2; d_call: TRBD1; v_call: TRBV30; clone_size: -; cdr3_nt: TGTGCCGGGGGACAGGGGTACTATGGCTACACCTTC; cdr3_aa: CAGGQGYYGYTF
j_call: TRBJ1-6; d_call: TRBD1; v_call: TRBV27; clone_size: -; cdr3_nt: TGTGCCAGCAACCAACAGGGGAATAATTCACCCCTCCACTTT; cdr3_aa: CASNQQGNNSPLHF
j_call: TRBJ1-1; d_call: -; v_call: TRBV2; clone_size: -; cdr3_nt: TGTGCCAGCAGTGAAGAAGTGAGGACTGAAGCTTTCTTT; cdr3_aa: CASSEEVRTEAFF
j_call: TRBJ1-1; d_call: -; v_call: TRBV28; clone_size: -; cdr3_nt: TGTGCCAGCAGTTTAGTCGGGAACACTGAAGCTTTCTTT; cdr3_aa: CASSLVGNTEAFF
j_call: TRBJ1-6; d_call: -; v_call: TRBV7-9; clone_size: -; cdr3_nt: TGTGCCAGCAGTTCCGCCGCGGGGGATCGGTCACCCCTCCACTTT; cdr3_aa: CASSSAAGDRSPLHF
j_call: TRBJ1-1; d_call: TRBD1; v_call: TRBV3-1/TRBV3-2; clone_size: -; cdr3_nt: TGTGCCAGCAGCCAACAGGGGGCGCGGACTGAAGCTTTCTTT; cdr3_aa: CASSQQGARTEAFF
j_call: TRBJ1-1; d_call: -; v_call: TRBV15; clone_size: -; cdr3_nt: TGTGCCACCAGCAGGGGGGGGACCCAGAACACTGAAGCTTTCTTT; cdr3_aa: CATSRGGTQNTEAFF
j_call: TRBJ1-1; d_call: -; v_call: TRBV2; clone_size: -; cdr3_nt: TGTGCCAGCAGCCGCGACAGGTGGGCAATGAACACTGAAGCTTTCTTT; cdr3_aa: CASSRDRWAMNTEAFF
j_call: TRBJ2-1; d_call: -; v_call: TRBV5-4; clone_size: -; cdr3_nt: TGTGCCAGCAGCTTGGTCGGGGGAGAAGACAATGAGCAGTTCTTC; cdr3_aa: CASSLVGGEDNEQFF
j_call: TRBJ1-2; d_call: -; v_call: TRBV11-2; clone_size: many; cdr3_nt: TGTGCCAGCAGCTTTAACCGGGACAAAGGGTATGGCTACACCTTC; cdr3_aa: CASSFNRDKGYGYTF
j_call: TRBJ2-1; d_call: -; v_call: TRBV11-3; clone_size: -; cdr3_nt: TGTGCCAGCAGCTTAAGGCGGGACAGCCTTTACAATGAGCAGTTCTTC; cdr3_aa: CASSLRRDSLYNEQFF
j_call: TRBJ2-2; d_call: -; v_call: TRBV19; clone_size: -; cdr3_nt: TGTGCCAGTAGTATGGGGGCCCACACCGGGGAGCTGTTTTTT; cdr3_aa: CASSMGAHTGELFF
j_call: TRBJ2-2; d_call: -; v_call: TRBV19; clone_size: -; cdr3_nt: TGTGCCAGTAGTATGAGGAAGGCCGGGGAGCTGTTTTTT; cdr3_aa: CASSMRKAGELFF
j_call: TRBJ1-1; d_call: -; v_call: TRBV15; clone_size: once; cdr3_nt: TGTGCCACCAGCAGAGATCCCAGGGCGAACACTGAAGCTTTCTTT; cdr3_aa: CATSRDPRANTEAFF
j_call: TRBJ1-2; d_call: -; v_call: TRBV6-5; clone_size: -; cdr3_nt: TGTGCCAGCAAAGGGGATTCCGCCTATGGCTACACCTTC; cdr3_aa: CASKGDSAYGYTF
j_call: TRBJ1-3; d_call: -; v_call: TRBV19; clone_size: -; cdr3_nt: TGTGCCAGCTCGAGGCTCGGAAACACCATATATTTT; cdr3_aa: CASSRLGNTIYF
j_call: TRBJ2-7; d_call: TRBD2; v_call: TRBV5-1; clone_size: -; cdr3_nt: TGCGCCAGCAGCCCTAGCGGGGGGGCCTACGAGCAGTACTTC; cdr3_aa: CASSPSGGAYEQYF
j_call: TRBJ2-1; d_call: TRBD2; v_call: TRBV15; clone_size: -; cdr3_nt: TGTGCCACCAGCAGAGATTCTCCTAGCGGGGGAGTAAATGAGCAGTTCTTC; cdr3_aa: CATSRDSPSGGVNEQFF
j_call: TRBJ2-3; d_call: -; v_call: TRBV12-5; clone_size: -; cdr3_nt: TGTGCTAGCGGCGGGGCCGGAGATACGCAGTATTTT; cdr3_aa: CASGGAGDTQYF
j_call: TRBJ2-4; d_call: TRBD2; v_call: TRBV30; clone_size: -; cdr3_nt: TGTGCCTGGAGTCCACGACTAGCGGGGGATCGAGCCAAAAACATTCAGTACTTC; cdr3_aa: CAWSPRLAGDRAKNIQYF